This TCR beta chain was identified in a study of T cells in narcolepsy. Method: immunoSEQ multiplex PCR; TCRdb's copy keeps in-frame clones and lacks some. The sample lists some 25,000 clones, more than 80% seen once, with roughly 1.4% in the top ten. V gave up 2 bases and J gave up 0 bases; unmatched junction bases: 4. CDR1 and CDR2 from the germline V gene are MDHEN and SYDVKM. This CDR3 has 17 amino acids. The V call is TRBV28, the J call TRBJ2-3; TRBD2 aligns across 11 bases. Material for sequencing was CD45RA- memory CD4+ T cells from PBMCs. This clonotype was obtained from a human donor with narcolepsy. Written as DNA, the CDR3 is TGTGCCAGCAGTTTAATGACTAGCGGGGTTAGCACAGATACGCAGTATTTT. Its translation is CASSLMTSGVSTDTQYF.